The 10 T cell receptor beta chains in this list originate from one sample, sequenced in a study of blood T cell repertoires in COVID-19 (dated by TCRdb to between 2020 and 2021). Libraries were prepared through the immunoSEQ multiplex PCR assay. The immuneACCESS repertoire file appears here via TCRdb, limited to in-frame rearrangements. These files lack a portion of the clones; in checked studies, under half of the deficit traces to unresolved V genes, and the cause of the others is not known. The sample has some 170,000 clones on record, around 81% of them singletons. The leading ten clones occupy 4.5% to 7.5% of the sample. Material: PBMCs or T cells enriched from blood (not recorded which). Receptor source: a man aged 35-49 years who had recovered from COVID-19.

This chain joins TRBV7-9 and TRBJ2-3; possibly TRBD2 for D (5 bases). The CDR3 is 17 residues long. CDR1 and CDR2 (germline): SEHNR, FQNEAQ (reference sequence). V lost 5 bases to trimming and J lost 1 base, with 19 bases between them. CDR3 sequence reads: CASSTLVAGLGTDTQYF. CDR3 nucleotides: TGTGCCAGCAGCACCCTCGTTGCGGGTTTAGGCACAGATACGCAGTATTTT. Complete variable domain (other parts from reference TRBV7-9 and TRBJ2-3): DTGVSQNPRHKITKRGQNVTFRCDPISEHNRLYWYRQTLGQGPEFLTYFQNEAQLEKSRLLSDRFSAERPKGSFSTLEIQRTEQGDSAMYLCASSTLVAGLGTDTQYFGPGTRLTVL.

V and J are TRBV13 and TRBJ1-6, with D perhaps TRBD1 (5 bases). CDR1 and CDR2 (germline): PRHDT, FYEKMQ (reference sequence). CDR3 size: 13 residues. Trimming cost V 2 bases and J 8 bases, with 7 bases left between them. The CDR3 DNA reads as TGTGCCAGCAGCTTAACAGGACATTCACCCCTCCACTTT. Amino acids: CASSLTGHSPLHF.

This chain links TRBV10-3 with TRBJ1-2; the match to TRBD1 covers 8 bases. V gave up 0 bases and J gave up 7 bases; unmatched junction bases: 4. The germline gives CDR1 ENHRY, CDR2 SYGVKD. The CDR3 totals 14 residues. CDR3 sequence reads: CAISESKDRGGYTF. The CDR3 coding sequence is TGTGCCATCAGTGAGTCGAAAGACAGGGGTGGCTACACCTTC.

This rearrangement joins TRBV9 to TRBJ1-6; a weak D match, TRBD1 (5 bases). Germline CDR1 reads SGDLS; CDR2 reads YYNGEE. V lost 0 bases, J lost 10 bases, and 14 bases lay in between. The length of the CDR3 is 15 residues. CDR3 sequence reads: CASSVGIGEVSPLHF. In nucleotides, the CDR3 is TGTGCCAGCAGCGTAGGAATAGGGGAAGTATCACCCCTCCACTTT.

V is TRBV6-5 and J is TRBJ1-6, with D possibly matching TRBD1 (5 bases). The V gene's germline CDR1 is MNHEY and CDR2 SVGAGI. V lost 3 bases and J lost 4, with 10 bases in between. The CDR3 loop spans 15 amino acids. CDR3 sequence reads: CASSYRGYYNSPLHF. The CDR3, as DNA: TGTGCCAGCAGTTATCGGGGGTATTATAATTCACCCCTCCACTTT.

This chain uses TRBV7-2 with TRBJ2-3; 15 positions agree with TRBD2. CDR3 length: 18 amino acids. J gave up 1 base and V 5 bases, and 7 bases lay outside the gene matches. CDR1 is SGHTA, CDR2 FQGNSA, per germline. The chain's CDR3 is CASSPGTSGGTCTDTQYF. The CDR3, as DNA: TGTGCCAGCAGCCCAGGGACTAGCGGGGGGACCTGCACAGATACGCAGTATTTT.

V is TRBV15 and J is TRBJ1-5, with D perhaps TRBD1 (5 bases). V was clipped by 3 bases and J by 5 bases, with 14 bases between them. This CDR3 has 15 amino acids. CDR1 LNHNV and CDR2 YYDKDF come from the germline V gene (reference sequence). CDR3 sequence (DNA): TGTGCCACCAGCAGGATGCGGGGCGGTGATCAGCCCCAGCATTTT. Translated, it gives CATSRMRGGDQPQHF.

There are a few counts of this clone. V and J are TRBV18 and TRBJ2-3; the D gene is possibly TRBD2 (6 bases). Deletions cut 6 bases from V and 5 bases from J, with 21 bases between. The germline V gene has CDR1 KGHSH and CDR2 LQKENI. CDR3 length: 16 amino acids. CDR3 residues: CASSKEMGLRGDTQYF. The CDR3 DNA reads as TGTGCCAGCTCTAAGGAAATGGGACTCCGAGGAGATACGCAGTATTTT.

The sample holds one count of this clone. The chain couples TRBV30 to TRBJ1-2; maybe TRBD1 (6 bases). This CDR3 comprises 15 residues. Germline CDR1 reads GTSNPN; CDR2 reads SVGIG (reference sequence). The V end was cut by 3 bases, the J end by 2 bases, with 16 bases between. The CDR3 loop is CAWSEGTIRNYGYTF. The CDR3 nucleotides read TGTGCCTGGAGCGAGGGGACAATAAGAAACTATGGCTACACCTTC.

This chain's CDR3 is CASKGDRGGIRVSNVLTF. CDR3 nucleotide sequence: TGTGCCAGTAAGGGGGACAGGGGGGGTATCCGCGTGTCCAACGTCCTGACTTTC. This chain connects TRBV19 to TRBJ2-6, with 11 bases aligning to TRBD1. Germline V gene data show CDR1 as LNHDA and CDR2 as SQIVND (reference sequence). The CDR3 contains 18 residues. V lost 7 bases, J lost 8 bases, and 16 bases stayed unmatched.